This T cell receptor (beta chain) was sequenced for a study of vaccination and CD4 T cells after COVID-19. The overall study: The convalescents were made up of six males and four females, two of whom were Hispanic. Every participant had a vaccine, which was either BNT162b2 or mRNA-1273, given in two doses.

This clonotype was counted only a few times. Its antigen is unidentified. As to treatment: roughly nine-day PBMC culture with coronavirus spike peptide pools or control peptides (ViraFEST assay). The ViraFEST method relied on peptide pools to expand antigen-specific T cells, followed by TCR sequencing. The CDR3 runs 15 residues. With 0 bases removed from V and 0 bases from J, the gap between germline ends came to 11 bases. Germline values: CDR1 DFQATT, CDR2 SNEGSKA (reference sequence). Sequencing of DNA taken from cultured CD4+ T cells relied on the Oncomine TCR Beta short-read assay. Each CDR3 protein gets one entry after TCRdb re-called the PCR reads with MiXCR. The sample has approximately 15,000 distinct CDR3 sequences, 43% seen once. Whole-study results and caveats: Post-infection sampling omitted early timepoints and covered relatively few convalescent patients.

The sample consisted of CD4+ T cells from blood, cultured in vitro, taken after SARS-CoV-2 vaccination. This receptor was identified in a human donor who had recovered from COVID-19. The V call is TRBV20-1, the J call TRBJ1-1; D might be TRBD1 (5 bases). For the CDR3, the DNA is TGCAGTGCTAGAGATTCGACAGCGATGAACACTGAAGCTTTCTTT. Translating it yields CSARDSTAMNTEAFF.